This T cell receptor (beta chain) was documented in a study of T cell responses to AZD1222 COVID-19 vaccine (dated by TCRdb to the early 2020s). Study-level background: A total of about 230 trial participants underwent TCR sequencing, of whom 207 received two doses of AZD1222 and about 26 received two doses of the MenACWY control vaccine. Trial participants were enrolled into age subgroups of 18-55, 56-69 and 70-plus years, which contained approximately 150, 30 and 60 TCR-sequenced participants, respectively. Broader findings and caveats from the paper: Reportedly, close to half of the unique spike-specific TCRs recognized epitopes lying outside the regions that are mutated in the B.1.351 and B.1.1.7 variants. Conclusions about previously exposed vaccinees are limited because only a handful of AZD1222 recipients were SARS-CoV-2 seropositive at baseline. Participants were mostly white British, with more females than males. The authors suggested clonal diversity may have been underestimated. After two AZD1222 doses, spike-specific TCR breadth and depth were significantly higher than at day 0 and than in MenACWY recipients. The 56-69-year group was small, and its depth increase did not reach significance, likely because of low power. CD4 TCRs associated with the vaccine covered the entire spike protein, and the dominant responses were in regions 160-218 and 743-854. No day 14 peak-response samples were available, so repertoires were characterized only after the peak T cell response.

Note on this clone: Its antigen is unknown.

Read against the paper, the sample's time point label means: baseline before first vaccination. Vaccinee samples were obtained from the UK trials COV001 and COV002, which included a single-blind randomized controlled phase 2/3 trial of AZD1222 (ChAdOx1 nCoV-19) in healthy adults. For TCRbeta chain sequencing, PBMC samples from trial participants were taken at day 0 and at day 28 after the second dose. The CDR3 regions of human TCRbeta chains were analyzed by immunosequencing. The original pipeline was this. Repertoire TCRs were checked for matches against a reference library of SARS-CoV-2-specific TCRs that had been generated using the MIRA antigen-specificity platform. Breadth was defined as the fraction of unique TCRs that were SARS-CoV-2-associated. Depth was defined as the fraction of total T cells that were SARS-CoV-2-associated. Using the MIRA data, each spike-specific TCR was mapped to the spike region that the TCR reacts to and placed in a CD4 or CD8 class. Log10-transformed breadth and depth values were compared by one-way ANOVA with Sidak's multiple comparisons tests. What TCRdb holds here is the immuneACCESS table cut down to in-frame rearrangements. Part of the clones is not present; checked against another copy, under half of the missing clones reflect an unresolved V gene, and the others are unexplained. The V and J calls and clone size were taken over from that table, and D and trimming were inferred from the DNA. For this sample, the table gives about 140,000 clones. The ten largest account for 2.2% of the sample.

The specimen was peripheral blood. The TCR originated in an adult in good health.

The encoded CDR3 is CASSLVSGLSGNTIYF. The DNA is as follows: TGTGCCAGCAGCTTAGTGTCAGGCCTATCTGGAAACACCATATATTTT. The chain uses TRBV7-9 and TRBJ1-3, with no reliable assignment of the D segment. CDR1 and CDR2 (SEHNR, FQNEAQ) derive from the germline V gene (reference sequence). V lost 1 base and J lost 1 base; the stretch between them is 11 bases long. From its cysteine to its phenylalanine, the CDR3 spans 16 amino acids. Only CDR3 DNA is held: 48 bases, read in frame from base 1.